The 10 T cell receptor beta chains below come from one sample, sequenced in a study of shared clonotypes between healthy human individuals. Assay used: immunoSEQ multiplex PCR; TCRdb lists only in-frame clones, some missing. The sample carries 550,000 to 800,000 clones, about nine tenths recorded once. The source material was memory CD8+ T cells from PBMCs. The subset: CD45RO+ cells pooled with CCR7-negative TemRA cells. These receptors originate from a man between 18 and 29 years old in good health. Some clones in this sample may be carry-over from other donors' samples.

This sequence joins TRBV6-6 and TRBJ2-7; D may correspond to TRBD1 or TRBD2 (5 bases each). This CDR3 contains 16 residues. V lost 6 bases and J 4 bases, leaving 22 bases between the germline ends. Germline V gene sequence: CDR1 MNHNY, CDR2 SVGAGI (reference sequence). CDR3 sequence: CASSTTGTPELYEQYF. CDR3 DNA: TGTGCCAGCAGCACCACCGGGACGCCTGAGCTGTACGAGCAGTACTTC.

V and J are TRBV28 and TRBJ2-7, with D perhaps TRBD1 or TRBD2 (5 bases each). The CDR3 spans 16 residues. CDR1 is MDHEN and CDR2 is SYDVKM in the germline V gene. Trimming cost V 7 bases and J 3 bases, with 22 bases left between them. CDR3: CASTRLGTLNYYEQYF. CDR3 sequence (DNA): TGTGCCAGCACCCGGTTGGGGACGCTGAATTACTACGAGCAGTACTTC.

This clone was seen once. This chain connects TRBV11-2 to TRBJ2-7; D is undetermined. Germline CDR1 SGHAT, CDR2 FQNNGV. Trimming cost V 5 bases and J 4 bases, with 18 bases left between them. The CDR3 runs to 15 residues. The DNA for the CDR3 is TGTGCCAGCAGCCCACCGGGCCTAGGGCGATACGAGCAGTACTTC. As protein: CASSPPGLGRYEQYF.

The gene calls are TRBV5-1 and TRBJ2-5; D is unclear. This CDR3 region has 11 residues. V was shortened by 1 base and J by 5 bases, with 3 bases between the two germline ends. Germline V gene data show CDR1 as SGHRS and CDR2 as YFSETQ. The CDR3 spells CASSLMETQYF. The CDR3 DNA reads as TGCGCCAGCAGCTTGATGGAGACCCAGTACTTC.

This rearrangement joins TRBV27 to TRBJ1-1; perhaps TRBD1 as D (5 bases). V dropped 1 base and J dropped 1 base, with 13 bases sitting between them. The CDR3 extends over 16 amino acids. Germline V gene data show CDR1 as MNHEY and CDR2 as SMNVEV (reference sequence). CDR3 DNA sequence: TGTGCCAGCAGTTTATTTTCTCCAGGGCCGAACACTGAAGCTTTCTTT. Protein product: CASSLFSPGPNTEAFF.

CDR3 in amino acids: CASSPASEVRYTF. DNA of the CDR3: TGCGCCAGCAGTCCTGCGAGTGAGGTTCGCTACACCTTC. The chain is built from TRBV5-1 and TRBJ1-2; D not resolved. V was clipped by 5 bases and J by 9 bases, with 17 bases between them. From germline, CDR1 is SGHRS and CDR2 YFSETQ. The CDR3 is 13 amino acids. The whole variable domain, filled in from reference TRBV5-1 and TRBJ1-2, reads KAGVTQTPRYLIKTRGQQVTLSCSPISGHRSVSWYQQTPGQGLQFLFEYFSETQRNKGNFPGRFSGRQFSNSRSEMNVSTLELGDSALYLCASSPASEVRYTFGSGTRLTVV.

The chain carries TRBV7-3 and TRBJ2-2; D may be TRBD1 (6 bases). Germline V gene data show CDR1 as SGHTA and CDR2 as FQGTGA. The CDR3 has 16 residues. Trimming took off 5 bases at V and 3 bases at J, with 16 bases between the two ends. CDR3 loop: CASSPLQGRDTGELFF. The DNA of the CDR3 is TGTGCCAGCAGCCCACTACAGGGAAGAGACACCGGGGAGCTGTTTTTT.

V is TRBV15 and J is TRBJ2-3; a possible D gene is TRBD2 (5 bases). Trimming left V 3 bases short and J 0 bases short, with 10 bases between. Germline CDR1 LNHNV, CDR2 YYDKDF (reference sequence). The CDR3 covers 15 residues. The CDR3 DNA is TGTGCCACCAGCAGCCGATGGACTAGCACAGATACGCAGTATTTT. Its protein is CATSSRWTSTDTQYF.

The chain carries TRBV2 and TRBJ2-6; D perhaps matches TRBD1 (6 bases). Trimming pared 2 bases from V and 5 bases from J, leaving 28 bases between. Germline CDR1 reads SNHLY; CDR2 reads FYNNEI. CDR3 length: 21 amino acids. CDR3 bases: TGTGCCAGCAGTGAACGTCCGGGGCTGGTCAGGGGCCCTCATTGGGCCAACGTCCTGACTTTC. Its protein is CASSERPGLVRGPHWANVLTF.

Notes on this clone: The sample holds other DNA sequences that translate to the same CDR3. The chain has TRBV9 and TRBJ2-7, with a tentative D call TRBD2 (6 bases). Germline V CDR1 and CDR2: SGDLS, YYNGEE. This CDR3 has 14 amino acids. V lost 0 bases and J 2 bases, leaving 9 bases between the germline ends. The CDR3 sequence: CASSVGGVTYEQYF. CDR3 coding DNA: TGTGCCAGCAGCGTAGGGGGGGTTACCTACGAGCAGTACTTC. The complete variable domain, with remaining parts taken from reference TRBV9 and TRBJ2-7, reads DSGVTQTPKHLITATGQRVTLRCSPRSGDLSVYWYQQSLDQGLQFLIQYYNGEERAKGNILERFSAQQFPDLHSELNLSSLELGDSALYFCASSVGGVTYEQYFGPGTRLTVT.